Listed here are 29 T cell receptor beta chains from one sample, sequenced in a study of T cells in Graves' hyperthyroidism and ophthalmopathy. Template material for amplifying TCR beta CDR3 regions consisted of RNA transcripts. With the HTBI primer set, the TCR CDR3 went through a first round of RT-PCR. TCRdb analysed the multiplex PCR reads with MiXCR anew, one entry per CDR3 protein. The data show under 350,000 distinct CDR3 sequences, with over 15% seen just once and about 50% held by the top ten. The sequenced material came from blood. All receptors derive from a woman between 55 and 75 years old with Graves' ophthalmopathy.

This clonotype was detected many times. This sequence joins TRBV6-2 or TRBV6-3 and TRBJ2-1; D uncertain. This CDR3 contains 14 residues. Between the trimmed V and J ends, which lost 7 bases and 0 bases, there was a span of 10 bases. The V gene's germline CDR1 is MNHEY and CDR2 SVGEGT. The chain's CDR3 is CASILGSSYNEQFF. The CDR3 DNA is TGTGCCAGCATCCTCGGTAGCTCCTACAATGAGCAGTTCTTC.

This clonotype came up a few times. The DNA of the CDR3 is TGTGCCAGCAGCCTCTCCGGGACCCACTCCTACAATGAGCAGTTCTTC. Translated, it gives CASSLSGTHSYNEQFF. The V and J genes are TRBV7-2 and TRBJ2-1; D is possibly TRBD1 or TRBD2 (5 bases each). V shed 5 bases and J shed 0 bases, with 14 bases lying between them. The CDR3 is 16 residues long. Germline assignment: CDR1 SGHTA and CDR2 FQGNSA.

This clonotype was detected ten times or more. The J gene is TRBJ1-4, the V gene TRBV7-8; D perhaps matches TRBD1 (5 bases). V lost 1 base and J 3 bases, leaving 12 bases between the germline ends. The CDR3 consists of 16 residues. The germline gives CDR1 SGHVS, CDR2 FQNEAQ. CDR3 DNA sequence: TGTGCCAGCAGCTTAGGGAGGGGACGATCTAATGAAAAACTGTTTTTT. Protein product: CASSLGRGRSNEKLFF.

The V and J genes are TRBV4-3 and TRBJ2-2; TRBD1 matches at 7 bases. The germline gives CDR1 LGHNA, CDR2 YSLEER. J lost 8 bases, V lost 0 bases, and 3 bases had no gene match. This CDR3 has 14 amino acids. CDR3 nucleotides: TGCGCCAGCAGCCAAGACAGGGGGAAGGGGGAGCTGTTTTTT. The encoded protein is CASSQDRGKGELFF.

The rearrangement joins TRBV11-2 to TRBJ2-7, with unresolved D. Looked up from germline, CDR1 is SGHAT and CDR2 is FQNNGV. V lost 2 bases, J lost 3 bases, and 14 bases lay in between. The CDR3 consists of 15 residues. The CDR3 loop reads CASSLTVTARYEQYF. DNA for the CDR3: TGTGCCAGCAGCTTAACTGTGACGGCGCGCTACGAGCAGTACTTC.

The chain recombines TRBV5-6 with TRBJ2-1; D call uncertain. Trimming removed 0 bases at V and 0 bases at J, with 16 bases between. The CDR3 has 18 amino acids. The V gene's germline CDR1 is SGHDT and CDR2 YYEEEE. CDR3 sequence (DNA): TGTGCCAGCAGCTTGGGTTTAAAACGCGCGGACTCCTACAATGAGCAGTTCTTC. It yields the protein CASSLGLKRADSYNEQFF.

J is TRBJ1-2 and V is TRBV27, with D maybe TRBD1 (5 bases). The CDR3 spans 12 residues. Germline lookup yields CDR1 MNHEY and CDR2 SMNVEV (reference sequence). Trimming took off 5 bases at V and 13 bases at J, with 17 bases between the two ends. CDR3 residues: CASSLWGTGLTF. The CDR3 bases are TGTGCCAGCAGTCTATGGGGCACAGGTCTCACCTTC.

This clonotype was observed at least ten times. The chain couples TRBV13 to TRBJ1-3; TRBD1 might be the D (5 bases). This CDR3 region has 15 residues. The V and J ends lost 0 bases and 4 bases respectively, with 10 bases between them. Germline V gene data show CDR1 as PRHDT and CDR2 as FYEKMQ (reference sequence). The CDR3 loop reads CASSLGGTEGNTIYF. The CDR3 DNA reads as TGTGCCAGCAGCTTAGGAGGGACTGAAGGAAACACCATATATTTT.

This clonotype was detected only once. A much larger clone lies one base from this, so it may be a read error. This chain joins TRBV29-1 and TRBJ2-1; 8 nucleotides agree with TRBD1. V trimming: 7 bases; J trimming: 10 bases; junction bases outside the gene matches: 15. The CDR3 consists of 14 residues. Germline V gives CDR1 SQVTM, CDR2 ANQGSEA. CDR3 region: CSGDGQGRVGEQFF. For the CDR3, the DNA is TGCAGCGGGGATGGACAGGGAAGAGTGGGGGAGCAGTTCTTC.

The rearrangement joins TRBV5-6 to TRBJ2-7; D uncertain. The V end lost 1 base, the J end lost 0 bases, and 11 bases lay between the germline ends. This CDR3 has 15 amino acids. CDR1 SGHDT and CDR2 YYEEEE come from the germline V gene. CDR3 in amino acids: CASSLRWPFSYEQYF. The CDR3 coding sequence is TGTGCCAGCAGCTTGCGTTGGCCTTTCTCCTACGAGCAGTACTTC.

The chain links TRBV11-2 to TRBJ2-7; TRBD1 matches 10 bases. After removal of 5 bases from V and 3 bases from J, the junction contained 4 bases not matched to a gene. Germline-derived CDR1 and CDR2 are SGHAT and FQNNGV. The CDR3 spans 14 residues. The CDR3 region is CASSLRTGGYEQYF. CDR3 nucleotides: TGTGCCAGCAGCCTCCGGACAGGGGGCTACGAGCAGTACTTC.

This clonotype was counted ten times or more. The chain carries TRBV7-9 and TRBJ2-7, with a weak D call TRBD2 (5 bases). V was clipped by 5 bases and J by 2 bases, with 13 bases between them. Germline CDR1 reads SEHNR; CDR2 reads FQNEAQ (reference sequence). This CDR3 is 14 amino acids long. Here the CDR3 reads CASSHGLITYEQYF. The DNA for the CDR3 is TGTGCCAGCAGCCACGGACTGATAACCTACGAGCAGTACTTC. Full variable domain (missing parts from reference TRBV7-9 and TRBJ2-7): DTGVSQNPRHKITKRGQNVTFRCDPISEHNRLYWYRQTLGQGPEFLTYFQNEAQLEKSRLLSDRFSAERPKGSFSTLEIQRTEQGDSAMYLCASSHGLITYEQYFGPGTRLTVT.

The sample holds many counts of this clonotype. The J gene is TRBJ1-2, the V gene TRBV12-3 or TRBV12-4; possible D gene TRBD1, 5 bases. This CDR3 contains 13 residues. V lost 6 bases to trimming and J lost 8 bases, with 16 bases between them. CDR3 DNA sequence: TGTGCCAGCAGCACCAGGGAAGTTGGAGGCTACACCTTC. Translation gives CASSTREVGGYTF.

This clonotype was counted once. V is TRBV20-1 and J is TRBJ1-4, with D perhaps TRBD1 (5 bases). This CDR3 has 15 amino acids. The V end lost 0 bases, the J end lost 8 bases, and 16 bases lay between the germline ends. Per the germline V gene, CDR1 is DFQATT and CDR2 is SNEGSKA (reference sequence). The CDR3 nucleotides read TGCAGTGCTAGAGATTGGGGGAGCTTAGGGGAAAAACTGTTTTTT. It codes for CSARDWGSLGEKLFF.

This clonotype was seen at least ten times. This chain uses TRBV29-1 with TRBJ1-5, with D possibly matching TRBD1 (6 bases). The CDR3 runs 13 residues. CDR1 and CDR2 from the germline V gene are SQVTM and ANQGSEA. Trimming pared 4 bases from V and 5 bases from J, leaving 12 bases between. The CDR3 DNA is TGCAGCGTTGTCGCAGGGGCAGATCAGCCCCAGCATTTT. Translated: CSVVAGADQPQHF.

Here the CDR3 reads CASCRPGQPQHF. The CDR3 bases are TGTGCCAGCTGCAGGCCGGGTCAGCCCCAGCATTTT. The chain is built from TRBV6-1 and TRBJ1-5; no definite D call. The V end lost 8 bases, the J end lost 6 bases, and 11 bases lay between the germline ends. In germline, CDR1 is MNHNS, CDR2 SASEGT. CDR3 length: 12 amino acids.

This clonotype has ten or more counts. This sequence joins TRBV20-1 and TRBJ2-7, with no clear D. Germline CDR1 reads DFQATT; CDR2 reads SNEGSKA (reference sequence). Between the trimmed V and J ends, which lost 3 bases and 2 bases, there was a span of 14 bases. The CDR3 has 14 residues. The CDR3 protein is CSASHKATTYEQYF. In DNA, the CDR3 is TGCAGTGCTAGTCATAAAGCGACCACCTACGAGCAGTACTTC.

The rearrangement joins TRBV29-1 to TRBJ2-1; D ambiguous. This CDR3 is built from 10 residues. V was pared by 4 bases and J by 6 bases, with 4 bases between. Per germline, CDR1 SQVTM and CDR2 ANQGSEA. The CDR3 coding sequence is TGCAGCGTTGGTAGCAATGAGCAGTTCTTC. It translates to CSVGSNEQFF.

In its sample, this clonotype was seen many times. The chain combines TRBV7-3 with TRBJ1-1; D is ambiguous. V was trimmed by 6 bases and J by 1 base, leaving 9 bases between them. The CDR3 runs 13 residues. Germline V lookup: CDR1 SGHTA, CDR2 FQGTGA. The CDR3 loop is CASSVLGNTEAFF. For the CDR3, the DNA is TGTGCCAGCAGTGTTTTGGGGAACACTGAAGCTTTCTTT.

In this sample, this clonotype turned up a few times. The chain's CDR3 is CSAWGTSGRRSGELFF. The CDR3 DNA is TGCAGTGCTTGGGGGACTAGCGGGAGGCGGAGCGGGGAGCTGTTTTTT. The rearrangement joins TRBV20-1 to TRBJ2-2; 15 nucleotides align to TRBD2. This CDR3 has 16 amino acids. The germline CDR1 and CDR2 sequences are DFQATT and SNEGSKA (reference sequence). The junction had 8 bases not matched to a gene; V was cut back by 5 bases and J by 7 bases.

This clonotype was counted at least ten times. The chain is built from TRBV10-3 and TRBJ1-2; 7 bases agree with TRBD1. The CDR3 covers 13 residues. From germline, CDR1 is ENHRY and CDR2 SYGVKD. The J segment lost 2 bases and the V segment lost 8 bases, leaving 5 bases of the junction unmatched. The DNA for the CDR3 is TGTGCCATCTCGGCAGGGGGGAACTATGGCTACACCTTC. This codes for CAISAGGNYGYTF.

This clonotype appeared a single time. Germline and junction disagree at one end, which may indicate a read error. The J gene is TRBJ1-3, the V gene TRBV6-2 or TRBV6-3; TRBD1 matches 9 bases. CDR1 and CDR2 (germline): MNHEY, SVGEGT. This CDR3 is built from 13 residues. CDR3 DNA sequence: TGTGCCAGCCGGGACAGGGCTGGAAACACCATATACTTT. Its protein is CASRDRAGNTIYF.

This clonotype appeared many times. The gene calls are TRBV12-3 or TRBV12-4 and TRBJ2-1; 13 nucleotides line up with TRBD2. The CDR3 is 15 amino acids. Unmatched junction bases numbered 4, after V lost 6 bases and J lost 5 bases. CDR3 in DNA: TGTGCCAGCAGACAGACTAGCGGGAGGCACAATGAGCAGTTCTTC. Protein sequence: CASRQTSGRHNEQFF.

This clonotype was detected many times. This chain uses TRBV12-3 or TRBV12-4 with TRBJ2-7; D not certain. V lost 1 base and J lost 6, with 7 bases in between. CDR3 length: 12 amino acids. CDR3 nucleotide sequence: TGTGCCAGCAGTTTAGTCTTAGGCGAGCAGTACTTC. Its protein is CASSLVLGEQYF.

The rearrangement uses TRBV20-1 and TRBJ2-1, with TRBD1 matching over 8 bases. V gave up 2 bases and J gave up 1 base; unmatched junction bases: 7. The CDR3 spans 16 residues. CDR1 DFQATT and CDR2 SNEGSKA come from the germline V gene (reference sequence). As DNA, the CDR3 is TGCAGTGCTAGACCCTACAGGGGGATTTCCTACAATGAGCAGTTCTTC. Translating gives CSARPYRGISYNEQFF.

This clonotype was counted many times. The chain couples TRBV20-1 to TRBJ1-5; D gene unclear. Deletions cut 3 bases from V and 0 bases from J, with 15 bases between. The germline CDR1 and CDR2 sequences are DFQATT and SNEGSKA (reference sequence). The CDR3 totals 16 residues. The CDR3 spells CSASQIQTDSNQPQHF. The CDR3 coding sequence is TGCAGTGCTAGCCAGATTCAGACGGATAGCAATCAGCCCCAGCATTTT.

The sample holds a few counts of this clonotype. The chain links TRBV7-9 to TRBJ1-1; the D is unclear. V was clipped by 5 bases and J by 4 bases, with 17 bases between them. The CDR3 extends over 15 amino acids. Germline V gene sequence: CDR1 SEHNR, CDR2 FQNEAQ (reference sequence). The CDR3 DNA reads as TGTGCCAGCAGCCCGCCGGGATTTTGGGCCACTGAAGCTTTCTTT. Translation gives CASSPPGFWATEAFF.

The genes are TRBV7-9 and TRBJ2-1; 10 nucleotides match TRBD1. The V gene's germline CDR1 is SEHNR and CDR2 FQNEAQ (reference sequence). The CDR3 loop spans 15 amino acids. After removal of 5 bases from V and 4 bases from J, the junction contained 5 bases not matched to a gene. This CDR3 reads CASSPRDRGYNEQFF. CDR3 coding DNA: TGTGCCAGCAGCCCCCGGGACAGGGGATACAATGAGCAGTTCTTC.

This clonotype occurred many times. The chain's CDR3 is CASSRSTGADIQYF. The CDR3 bases are TGTGCCAGCTCACGGTCGACAGGGGCTGACATTCAGTACTTC. The chain employs TRBV18 and TRBJ2-4, with 8 bases that match TRBD1. V lost 4 bases, J lost 8 bases, and 7 bases stayed unmatched. This CDR3 spans 14 amino acids. Germline V gives CDR1 KGHSH, CDR2 LQKENI.